Sequencing of this T cell receptor beta chain was carried out in a study of T cells expressing NK-cell markers. TCRdb reprocessed the 5' RACE reads, keeping one entry per CDR3 protein, no DNA. In all, the sample yields more than 400,000 distinct CDR3 sequences. The CDR3 contains 15 residues. The genes are TRBV12-3 or TRBV12-4 and TRBJ2-7; TCRdb indicates TRBD1, and absent DNA this call remains unverified. The receptor was derived from a woman aged 18 to 69 in good health. Sequencing was performed on blood T cells: a sorted CD56 or NKG2C T cell subset, CD4+ or CD8+ T cells, or bulk PBMC T cells (not recorded which). The CDR3 loop reads CASTPTGTGGYEQYF.